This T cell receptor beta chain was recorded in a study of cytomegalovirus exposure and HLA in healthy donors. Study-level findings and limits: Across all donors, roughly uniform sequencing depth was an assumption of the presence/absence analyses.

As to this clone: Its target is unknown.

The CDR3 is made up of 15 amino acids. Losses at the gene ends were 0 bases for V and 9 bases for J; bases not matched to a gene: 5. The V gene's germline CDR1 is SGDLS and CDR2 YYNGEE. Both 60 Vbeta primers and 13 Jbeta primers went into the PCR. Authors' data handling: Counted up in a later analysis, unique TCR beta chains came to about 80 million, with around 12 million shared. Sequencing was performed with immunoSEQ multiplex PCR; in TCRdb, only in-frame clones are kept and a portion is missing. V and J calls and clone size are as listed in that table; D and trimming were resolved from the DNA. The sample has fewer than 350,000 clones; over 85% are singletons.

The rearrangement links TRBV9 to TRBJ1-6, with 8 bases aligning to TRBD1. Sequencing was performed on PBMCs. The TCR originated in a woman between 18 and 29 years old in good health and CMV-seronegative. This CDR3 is CASSVVGTGVSPLHF. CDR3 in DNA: TGTGCCAGCAGCGTAGTTGGGACAGGTGTTTCACCCCTCCACTTT.